This entry lists 27 T cell receptor beta chains sequenced from one sample in a study of cytotoxic CD8 clonotypes in ibrutinib-treated CLL. The table came from immunoSEQ multiplex PCR; TCRdb's copy has only in-frame clones and leaves some out. The data contain around 160,000 clones, about 88% of them singletons. The material sequenced was PBMCs, taken at disease progression, from a patient treated with ibrutinib. These receptor sequences come from a human donor with chronic lymphocytic leukemia.

The chain employs TRBV5-1 and TRBJ2-5, with 9 nucleotides matching TRBD2. The CDR3 runs to 18 residues. The germline V gene has CDR1 SGHRS and CDR2 YFSETQ. Germline trimming cut 3 bases from V and 5 bases from J; bases unmatched to any gene: 17. The CDR3 spells CASSSDPSLAGVGETQYF. The CDR3 DNA sequence: TGCGCCAGCAGCTCCGACCCCTCGTTAGCGGGAGTAGGTGAGACCCAGTACTTC.

The J gene is TRBJ2-7, the V gene TRBV7-2; D remains unclear. Trimming shortened V by 2 bases and J by 2 bases, and 10 bases separated the two germline ends. Germline CDR1 and CDR2: SGHTA and FQGNSA. The CDR3 sequence is 14 residues long. The CDR3 spells CASSLQHSTYEQYF. The CDR3 region has the DNA TGTGCCAGCAGCTTACAACACAGCACCTACGAGCAGTACTTC.

The chain uses TRBV6-6 and TRBJ2-7; perhaps TRBD2 as D (5 bases). CDR3 size: 13 residues. V shed 2 bases and J shed 3 bases, with 8 bases lying between them. CDR1 is MNHNY and CDR2 is SVGAGI in the germline V gene (reference sequence). CDR3 in amino acids: CASSYRSGYEQYF. The CDR3 nucleotides are TGTGCCAGCAGTTACAGGAGCGGCTACGAGCAGTACTTC.

The chain employs TRBV5-1 and TRBJ1-1; D is perhaps TRBD1 (6 bases). The V gene's germline CDR1 is SGHRS and CDR2 YFSETQ. This CDR3 is 15 amino acids long. With 1 base removed from V and 5 bases from J, the gap between germline ends came to 15 bases. This CDR3 reads CASSLLGRGQTEAFF. The CDR3 coding sequence is TGCGCCAGCAGCTTGCTGGGACGGGGGCAGACTGAAGCTTTCTTT. Using reference TRBV5-1 and TRBJ1-1 for the parts outside the CDR3, the full variable domain is KAGVTQTPRYLIKTRGQQVTLSCSPISGHRSVSWYQQTPGQGLQFLFEYFSETQRNKGNFPGRFSGRQFSNSRSEMNVSTLELGDSALYLCASSLLGRGQTEAFFGQGTRLTVV.

The chain combines TRBV30 with TRBJ1-3, with unresolved D. The V end was cut by 7 bases, the J end by 1 base, with 17 bases between. The CDR3 extends over 15 amino acids. Germline assignment: CDR1 GTSNPN and CDR2 SVGIG (reference sequence). CDR3 loop: CALTTPAGSGNTIYF. The DNA of the CDR3 is TGTGCCTTGACAACCCCCGCGGGATCTGGAAACACCATATATTTT.

Only a few counts were recorded for this clone. The gene calls are TRBV5-4 and TRBJ1-1; D perhaps matches TRBD1 (6 bases). The V end lost 0 bases, the J end lost 5 bases, and 11 bases lay between the germline ends. Germline CDR1 is SGHNT and CDR2 is YYREEE (reference sequence). The length of the CDR3 is 14 residues. The CDR3: CASSLVQGRTEAFF. The CDR3 nucleotides are TGTGCCAGCAGCTTGGTGCAGGGGAGGACTGAAGCTTTCTTT.

V usage is TRBV27 and J usage is TRBJ1-5, with a weak D call TRBD1 (5 bases). Deletions cut 3 bases from V and 5 bases from J, with 11 bases between. The CDR3 sequence is 14 residues long. CDR1 and CDR2 (germline): MNHEY, SMNVEV (reference sequence). The CDR3 loop is CASSLSGFHQPQHF. CDR3 DNA: TGTGCCAGCAGTTTGTCAGGGTTCCATCAGCCCCAGCATTTT.

The chain couples TRBV2 to TRBJ2-7; 10 bases line up with TRBD2. V dropped 6 bases and J dropped 4; count of bases not matched to a gene: 12. This CDR3 contains 16 residues. CDR1 and CDR2 from the germline V gene are SNHLY and FYNNEI. CDR3: CASSPRGAGGVYEQYF. CDR3 sequence (DNA): TGTGCCAGCAGCCCCAGGGGAGCGGGGGGGGTGTACGAGCAGTACTTC.

The V gene is TRBV7-2, the J gene TRBJ2-3, with 10 bases fitting TRBD2. CDR3 size: 16 residues. Germline CDR1 SGHTA, CDR2 FQGNSA. The V segment lost 7 bases and the J segment 3 bases; nucleotides outside the gene matches: 10. The CDR3 DNA sequence: TGTGCCAGCACCCTAGCGGGAGCCTCTCTTACAGATACGCAGTATTTT. Translated: CASTLAGASLTDTQYF.

This chain links TRBV28 with TRBJ1-4; TRBD1 is a possible D gene (5 bases). The germline V and J ends were trimmed by 4 bases and 7 bases, with 13 bases remaining between them. The germline V gene encodes CDR1 MDHEN and CDR2 SYDVKM. The CDR3 is 14 residues long. CDR3 loop: CASSSTALSEKLFF. The CDR3, as DNA: TGTGCCAGCAGTTCGACAGCATTGAGTGAAAAACTGTTTTTT.

The chain is built from TRBV19 and TRBJ2-2, with TRBD1 identical over 9 bases. J gave up 0 bases and V 0 bases, and 5 bases lay outside the gene matches. Germline assignment: CDR1 LNHDA and CDR2 SQIVND (reference sequence). The CDR3 sequence is 18 residues long. CDR3 DNA sequence: TGTGCCAGTAGTATAGACCGGGACAGGGACGCGAACACCGGGGAGCTGTTTTTT. This encodes CASSIDRDRDANTGELFF.

This sequence joins TRBV7-3 and TRBJ2-6; D unclear. V dropped 5 bases and J dropped 4 bases, with 12 bases sitting between them. This CDR3 comprises 15 residues. In germline, CDR1 is SGHTA, CDR2 FQGTGA. This CDR3 reads CASSPQPGGANVLTF. For the CDR3, the DNA is TGTGCCAGCAGCCCACAACCGGGCGGGGCCAACGTCCTGACTTTC.

This rearrangement joins TRBV7-2 to TRBJ2-2; D uncertain. The germline V gene encodes CDR1 SGHTA and CDR2 FQGNSA. The CDR3 length is 14 residues. The germline V and J ends were trimmed by 3 bases and 0 bases, with 5 bases remaining between them. The CDR3 is CASSFSANTGELFF. The CDR3 DNA is TGTGCCAGCAGCTTTTCCGCGAACACCGGGGAGCTGTTTTTT. The variable domain in full, with the rest retrieved from reference TRBV7-2 and TRBJ2-2, is GAGVSQSPSNKVTEKGKDVELRCDPISGHTALYWYRQSLGQGLEFLIYFQGNSAPDKSGLPSDRFSAERTGGSVSTLTIQRTQQEDSAVYLCASSFSANTGELFFGEGSRLTVL.

The CDR3 protein is CASSPQFRQAEQYF. The CDR3 nucleotides read TGCGCCAGCTCCCCCCAATTCCGTCAAGCCGAGCAGTACTTC. The chain is built from TRBV5-1 and TRBJ2-7; D not resolved. CDR1 and CDR2 from the germline V gene are SGHRS and YFSETQ. The length of the CDR3 is 14 residues. The V and J ends lost 7 bases and 6 bases respectively, with 20 bases between them.

V gene TRBV6-5 combines with J gene TRBJ1-5; no reliable D call. The germline V and J ends were trimmed by 4 bases and 7 bases, with 14 bases remaining between them. This CDR3 contains 14 residues. Germline V gene lookup returns CDR1 MNHEY and CDR2 SVGAGI. DNA of the CDR3: TGTGCCAGCAGTTCCCTCGCGTTTCGGCAGCCCCAGCATTTT. Its translation: CASSSLAFRQPQHF.

V gene TRBV15 combines with J gene TRBJ2-1, with 16 bases matching TRBD2. The CDR3 contains 17 residues. V was pared by 6 bases and J by 7 bases, with 9 bases of the junction left unmatched. Germline V CDR1 and CDR2: LNHNV, YYDKDF (reference sequence). CDR3 residues: CATRQPGLAGGRNEQFF. As DNA, the CDR3 is TGTGCCACCAGGCAACCGGGACTAGCGGGAGGGCGGAATGAGCAGTTCTTC.

Notes on this clone: A read error may account for a junction end that differs from germline. The chain links TRBV7-7 to TRBJ2-3; D remains unclear. The CDR3 is 15 amino acids. CDR1 is SSHAT, CDR2 FNYEAQ, per germline (reference sequence). As DNA, the CDR3 is TGTGCTAGCAGCCCGGTCGTCGGTGGGGCAGATACGCAGTATTTT. This sequence encodes CASSPVVGGADTQYF.

The chain recombines TRBV4-2 with TRBJ2-1, with no clear D. Trimming removed 0 bases from V and 6 bases from J, with 12 bases in between. This CDR3 has 15 residues. Germline CDR1 LGHNA, CDR2 YNFKEQ. In DNA, the CDR3 is TGTGCCAGCAGCCAAGAGGTCACTCCGCCCAATGAGCAGTTCTTC. It yields the protein CASSQEVTPPNEQFF.

The J gene is TRBJ1-2, the V gene TRBV28; 7 nucleotides agree with TRBD1. The germline V gene has CDR1 MDHEN and CDR2 SYDVKM. Trimming cost V 7 bases and J 8 bases; bases outside gene matches: 10. This CDR3 is 13 amino acids long. CDR3: CASKGRGREGYTF. CDR3 in DNA: TGTGCCAGCAAAGGAAGGGGGCGCGAAGGCTACACCTTC.

The CDR3 here is CASSLTGTDNNEQFF. The CDR3 coding sequence is TGTGCCAGCAGCTTAACCGGGACAGATAACAATGAGCAGTTCTTC. The chain employs TRBV7-8 and TRBJ2-1, with 7 bases that match TRBD1. This CDR3 is 15 amino acids long. Germline lookup yields CDR1 SGHVS and CDR2 FQNEAQ. With V trimmed by 2 bases and J by 5 bases, 6 bases remained unmatched.

This clone was picked up a small number of times. The chain combines TRBV6-5 with TRBJ2-7, with TRBD1 identical over 8 bases. The germline CDR1 and CDR2 sequences are MNHEY and SVGAGI. The CDR3 sequence is 12 residues long. With V trimmed by 5 bases and J by 5 bases, 2 bases remained unmatched. The CDR3 nucleotides are TGTGCCAGCAGTCGACAGGGGAACGAGCAGTACTTC. Translating gives CASSRQGNEQYF.

This rearrangement joins TRBV6-1 to TRBJ2-7; 8 bases are a match to TRBD2. Per germline, CDR1 MNHNS and CDR2 SASEGT. V shed 3 bases and J 2 bases; nucleotides not matched to a gene: 6. This CDR3 contains 15 residues. As DNA, the CDR3 is TGTGCCAGCAGTGACGAGACTAGCGCTACCTACGAGCAGTACTTC. Residues: CASSDETSATYEQYF.

The chain combines TRBV18 with TRBJ2-3; the D gene could be TRBD1 or TRBD2 (5 bases each). Germline-derived CDR1 and CDR2 are KGHSH and LQKENI. V shed 3 bases and J shed 1 base, with 11 bases lying between them. The CDR3 is 15 amino acids. The CDR3 loop reads CASSPGTRGTDTQYF. Here the CDR3 DNA reads TGTGCCAGCTCACCCGGGACCCGTGGCACAGATACGCAGTATTTT.

The V call is TRBV2, the J call TRBJ2-1; 7 nucleotides line up with TRBD2. CDR1 SNHLY and CDR2 FYNNEI come from the germline V gene. With V trimmed by 3 bases and J by 7 bases, 9 bases remained unmatched. This CDR3 has 15 residues. CDR3 in DNA: TGTGCCAGCAGTGATGAAGCGGGAAGGGAAAATGAGCAGTTCTTC. Its translation: CASSDEAGRENEQFF.

The chain combines TRBV5-1 with TRBJ2-7, with D unclear. The V gene lost 0 bases and the J gene lost 2 bases, with 3 bases spanning the gap. This CDR3 is 12 amino acids long. Germline values: CDR1 SGHRS, CDR2 YFSETQ. Here the CDR3 DNA reads TGCGCCAGCAGCTTGGAGGCCTACGAGCAGTACTTC. Translating gives CASSLEAYEQYF.

The rearrangement uses TRBV6-1 and TRBJ1-2, with D maybe TRBD1 (6 bases). Trimming left V 4 bases short and J 7 bases short, with 10 bases between. This CDR3 has 12 amino acids. The V gene's germline CDR1 is MNHNS and CDR2 SASEGT. The CDR3 spells CASSATGFGYTF. The CDR3 coding sequence is TGTGCCAGCAGTGCAACAGGGTTTGGCTACACCTTC.

This clone was detected once. The chain uses TRBV7-2 and TRBJ2-1; no firm D call. The CDR3 has 12 residues. The V and J ends lost 4 bases and 10 bases respectively, with 11 bases between them. Germline V gives CDR1 SGHTA, CDR2 FQGNSA. CDR3 sequence: CASSSLVGEQFF. Here the CDR3 DNA reads TGTGCCAGCAGCTCATTAGTGGGGGAGCAGTTCTTC.